This entry concerns a single T cell receptor beta chain. The antigen remains undetermined. The treatment here: 19 received Ad26.COV2.S at low or high dose, single or two shots; several received placebo; per-sample allocation not given. Sampling occurred on day 63 after the first vaccine or placebo injection. An Ad26 vector expressing Wuhan-strain SARS-CoV-2 spike served as the vaccine. The data belong to a study of Ad26.COV2.S vaccination and SARS-CoV-2 variants. As for the study in general: Donor was in the COV1001 Ad26.COV2.S trial arm. Once, or twice with 56 days between doses, Ad26.COV2.S was given intramuscularly. The study, taken as a whole, reports: Possible underestimation of total T cell responses by the TCR breadth and depth analyses was noted.

Method: immunoSEQ multiplex PCR; TCRdb's copy keeps in-frame clones and lacks some. The top ten hold 9% to 15% of the sample, which has hundreds of thousands of clones, 90% seen once. V was shortened by 4 bases and J by 4 bases, with 10 bases between the two germline ends. CDR1 MGHDK and CDR2 SYGVNS come from the germline V gene. The CDR3 runs 14 residues. Sequenced here: peripheral blood, sampled in a trial of Ad26.COV2.S vaccine versus placebo. The chain is built from TRBV25-1 and TRBJ2-2; D not certain. This TCR was sampled from a person between 18 and 59 years old who received the Ad26.COV2.S COVID-19 vaccine or a placebo. In DNA, the CDR3 is TGTGCCAGCAGTGGTATAGGCTCCACCGGGGAGCTGTTTTTT. This gives the protein CASSGIGSTGELFF.